This T cell receptor beta chain emerged from a study of CD8 T cells in Susac syndrome. Looking at the study overall: Clinical remission applied to roughly eight sequenced Susac syndrome patients, and six had active disease. Study-wide points: The CD4+ T cell repertoires that were profiled in Susac syndrome showed no clonal expansion.

This CDR3 is 14 amino acids long. V was pared by 4 bases and J by 4 bases, with 14 bases between. Germline V CDR1 and CDR2: DFQATT, SNEGSKA (reference sequence). Random hexamers primed reverse transcription of about 0.5 to 1 ug RNA. The method of amplification for TCR beta CDR3 was immunoSEQ multiplex PCR, covering 54 Vbeta and 13 Jbeta. MiXCR, run by TCRdb on the immunoSEQ multiplex PCR reads, gives a single entry per CDR3 protein. The sample consists of hundreds of thousands of distinct CDR3 sequences, about 95% of them appearing once. About this clonotype: The antigen is undetermined.

V is TRBV20-1 and J is TRBJ2-1; D perhaps matches TRBD2 (5 bases). Sequenced sample: CD4+ T cells from PBMCs. This clonotype originated in a human donor with Susac syndrome. The CDR3 is CSATSAEAYNEQFF. CDR3 bases: TGCAGTGCTACCTCAGCGGAAGCTTACAATGAGCAGTTCTTC.